The present T cell receptor beta chain was sequenced within a study of cytomegalovirus exposure and HLA in healthy donors. The CDR3 sequence is 13 residues long. CDR1 and CDR2 (germline): SQVTM, ANQGSEA. After removal of 4 bases from V and 9 bases from J, the junction contained 6 bases not matched to a gene. It was with 60 Vbeta and 13 Jbeta primers that the PCR ran. Assay: immunoSEQ multiplex PCR; the TCRdb copy retains only in-frame clones and omits some. The sample lists 180,000 or so clones, 75% to 80% occurring once. V usage is TRBV29-1 and J usage is TRBJ2-1; TRBD2 matches 10 bases. The sequenced sample was PBMCs. This TCR came from a man in his fifties or sixties in good health and CMV-seropositive. The CDR3: CSVGPSGGLEQFF. The CDR3 nucleotides read TGCAGCGTTGGGCCTAGCGGGGGTCTTGAGCAGTTCTTC.